The T cell receptor beta chain under discussion was sequenced for a study of blood T cell repertoires in COVID-19 (dated by TCRdb to the early 2020s). Describing the broader study: The collaborator samples originated in the United States, Italy and Spain and spanned the acute and convalescent phases of COVID-19. Where available, HLA class I and class II types were taken from metadata supplied by the sample provider and were not determined by assay-based typing. A de-identified subject ID, COVID-19 status, age in years and sex were almost always included in the sample metadata. The prospective study material was composed of cDNA or gDNA derived from T cells, B-cell-depleted T cells, or PBMCs. Subjects who had been exposed to COVID-19, were actively infected with it, or had recovered from it provided the deeply sampled blood TCRbeta repertoires that made up the dataset. The samples were drawn from two sources: the first 160 participants of the ongoing ImmuneRACE study, and 1,000 to 1,500 subjects contributed by 6 global collaborators. The repertoires were released in a freely available public database meant as a resource for research on the immune response to SARS-CoV-2.

CDR1 and CDR2, looked up from the germline V gene (reference sequence), are SGHNT and YYREEE. There are 13 amino acids in the CDR3, from cysteine to phenylalanine inclusive. The DNA shown is the 39-base CDR3, in frame from base 1. V and J are truncated by 4 bases and 4 bases respectively, leaving an intervening sequence of 11 bases. The immunoSEQ Assay, a bias-controlled multiplex PCR, was used to amplify TCRbeta CDR3 regions from genomic DNA. As for how the authors treated the data: Nucleated cell counts per sample were estimated from amplification of reference gene primers within the assay. Sequence reads were collapsed and filtered to measure the absolute abundance of every unique TCRbeta CDR3 rearrangement. For each sample, productive Simpson clonality was calculated as the square root of Simpson's diversity index over productive rearrangements. This immuneACCESS table, as held by TCRdb, lists in-frame sequences with V and J called but not all clones. Of the missing ones, under half trace to an unresolved V gene in checked studies; the others have no known cause. The DNA gave D and trimming, while V, J and clone size come from that table. The sample table lists 200,000 to 250,000 clones, 80% of them with a count of one. The ten largest make up about 4.5% of the sample.

Enrolling through a virtual design, the prospective study's participants ranged in age from roughly 18 to 89 years and lived across some 22 United States geographic areas. To assign participants to cohorts, the prospective study relied on clinical history that participants themselves reported in a screening survey and a study questionnaire. In the prospective study, whole blood, serum and a nasopharyngeal or oropharyngeal swab were collected from each participant by mobile phlebotomists. Over an approximately 2-month period, participants in the prospective study had the option of providing additional blood draws and questionnaires. Blood samples from the prospective study were shipped frozen or at room temperature prior to DNA extraction. Points on this clone: There is no known antigen for this receptor. The record has no base qualities; no much larger clone is one base away.

The research as a whole found: The quantity of clinical and demographic metadata differed by source and by participant and was supplied without curation.

The source is a man younger than 45 with acute COVID-19. Sample: PBMCs or T cells enriched from blood (not recorded which). Recombination linked TRBV5-4 to TRBJ2-5, and the D gene may be TRBD1, 6 bases matching. In nucleotides, the sequence is TGTGCCAGCAGCGTCAAGGGGGTAGAGACCCAGTACTTC. This sequence encodes CASSVKGVETQYF.